This T cell receptor beta chain was identified during a study of cytomegalovirus exposure and HLA in healthy donors (dated by TCRdb to between 2016 and 2019). Regarding the research as a whole: An earlier analysis of around 600 of the donors reported 250 to 300 Gb of sequence data and around 120 million unique TCR beta sequences from roughly 200 million T cells. An early release that covered more than 550 HLA-typed donors contained 250 to 350 gigabases of sequencing data and approximately 85 million unique TCR sequences. Of the approximately 400 genotyped donors, 65% to 90% fell in the genetic ancestry cluster associated with self-reported Caucasian donors. The aim of the study was to test whether cataloging public T cell receptors could identify signatures of past pathogen exposure. The T cell repertoires of 666 subjects were profiled by immunosequencing and related to cytomegalovirus serostatus. Besides the first cohort of approximately 670 subjects, a separate validation cohort made up of 120 different subjects was used. High-throughput TCR immunosequencing, statistical association of individual TCRs with disease status, and machine learning were combined to predict cytomegalovirus infection status. A later analysis re-analyzed previously published TCR beta repertoires from roughly 690 donors and added high-resolution HLA genotyping to study TCR occurrence patterns. Rather than drawing on any new phenotypic data, the later analysis identified candidate immune exposures from TCR beta sequences and the way those sequences occurred across donors. An earlier analysis of nearly 600 of the donors applied high-throughput TCR beta sequencing to assess whether each TCR beta V gene segment acted as functional or pseudogenic. Donor age, sex, ethnicity and CMV serostatus were compiled alongside the repertoire data. A later genetic analysis took genome-wide SNP genotypes for about 55% of the 666 donors and used that subset as a discovery cohort. All discovery cohort repertoires had been generated on a single sequencing platform. HLA typing covered class I and class II loci at four-digit resolution. The number of typed donors differed by locus: about 620-630 for A, B, C, DRB1 and DQB1; approximately 520 for DQA1; 606 for DPA1; and around 490 for DPB1. Roughly 5 DR-DQ haplotypes were handled as single units for association and clustering, since linkage in the cohort was strong. Among under 450 genotyped donors of the cohort, an average of approximately 250,000 unique TCR beta nucleotide sequences were sequenced per donor, roughly a sixth of them non-productive.

The cohort comprised several hundred healthy bone marrow donors. At the time of sampling, every cohort member was nominally healthy, though immune exposures that went unrecorded were likely present. The donor was CMV seronegative and belonged to the group of around 400 seronegative cohort members. A peripheral blood sample was collected from each donor, and TCR beta sequencing was performed on peripheral blood mononuclear cells. Genomic DNA was extracted from the blood cell samples with the Qiagen DNeasy Blood Extraction Kit. The library was built by means of the immunoSEQ multiplex PCR assay. For the multiplex PCR, a mixture combining 60 forward primers for TCR Vbeta segments and 13 reverse primers for TCR Jbeta segments was used. The CDR3 region of rearranged TCR beta genes was amplified from genomic DNA by a multiplex PCR assay. The amplified TCR beta libraries were sequenced on the Illumina HiSeq System as 87-base-pair reads. Per the authors' processing: Across the roughly 600 repertoires, a later analysis counted tens of millions of unique TCR beta chains, approximately 10 million of which were shared by at least two donors. A nearest-neighbor algorithm error-corrected the raw reads and collapsed the reads into unique sequences, merging closely related sequences to remove PCR and sequencing errors. CDR3 sequences were aligned to IMGT reference sequences to assign V, D and J gene segments. For a sequence to be retained, a match of at least six nucleotides to both a V gene segment and a J gene segment was required. A rearrangement counted as productive if the CDR3 had no stop codons and remained in frame with V and J, and every other rearrangement counted as non-productive. Following IMGT convention, CDR3 was defined as the stretch from the second conserved V-encoded cysteine to the conserved J-encoded phenylalanine. Sequences without an unambiguous match to a single V gene segment were excluded from the earlier analysis of almost 600 of the donors. In an earlier analysis of a few hundred of the donors, V segments were called functional above 56.7% productive rearrangements and were called segregating when the between-donor standard deviation exceeded 5%. To diagnose cytomegalovirus status from the catalog of TCR beta chain sequences, a statistical classification framework was built. In a later analysis, V and J genes were assigned by comparing TCR nucleotide sequences against IMGT/GENE-DB human TR gene sequences. A later analysis assigned CDR3 sequences and most-parsimonious VDJ recombination scenarios with the TCRdist pipeline. A later analysis defined each TCR beta chain by its CDR3 amino acid sequence plus V-gene family, and excluded reads lacking a unique V-gene family. In a later analysis, nearly 600 highly shared, low-generation-probability nucleotide sequences were removed to address suspected cross-contamination and a sequencing artifact. A later analysis calculated a clonal expansion index for each public chain from normalized within-repertoire ranks of inferred template counts. Generation probabilities in a later analysis came from a VDJ recombination model fitted to out-of-frame rearrangements, and those results were checked against IGoR. A later analysis scored TCR-TCR, TCR-HLA and TCR-CMV co-occurrence with hypergeometric tests, applying a repertoire-size bias correction to TCR pairs. A later analysis estimated false discovery rates by permuting HLA or CMV assignments 20 times. In a later analysis, co-occurring TCRs were grouped with DBSCAN, and TCRdist sequence similarity was added when clustering was performed within HLA-allele-positive subsets. Repertoires with fewer than 30,000 or more than 120,000 public chains, plus five repertoires with anomalous nucleotide sharing, were excluded from co-occurrence clustering. The table comes from immuneACCESS by way of TCRdb, which keeps in-frame sequences with V and J called. Part of the clones is missing from these tables; in studies checked, under half for an unresolved V gene and the rest for unknown reasons. V and J calls and clone size are as listed in that table; D and trimming were resolved from the DNA. The sample records 120,000 to 150,000 clones, approximately 80% of which are singletons. Clones ranked in the top ten supply about 5% of the sample.

V and J are truncated by 4 bases and 4 bases respectively, leaving an intervening sequence of 14 bases. The germline V gene supplies CDR1 MGHRA and CDR2 YSYEKL. Counted from cysteine to phenylalanine, this CDR3 has 14 amino acids. Solely the CDR3 DNA is kept, with 42 bases framed from the first base. This clone has more than one count but fewer than ten. Its target antigen remains unknown. The sample holds no much larger clone one base away, and base qualities are not on file. The paper's findings and limits, for the study overall: Most TCR sequences were observed very rarely across donors, whereas some public TCRs were present in many individuals. According to a later analysis, TCR association rates differed among HLA loci, with DRB1 alleles showing the most associated TCRs and HLA-C alleles showing the fewest. Assigning TCR associations to individual alleles was difficult when HLA alleles, especially DR and DQ, strongly co-occurred. The authors suggested that the approach could potentially be extended to other disease states and immunological phenotypes. A later genetic analysis reported fewer N-insertions in productive TCRs among donors in an Asian-associated ancestry cluster than the roughly 640-donor mean. A cluster of highly shared sequence variants was judged likely to be a technical artifact of the sequencing pipeline. In an earlier analysis of about 540 of the donors, most TCR beta V segments were observed in productive rearrangements about 87% or about 30% of the time, broadly matching IMGT annotations. The study listed 150 to 200 TCR beta chains as associated with cytomegalovirus. A further reported finding was that TCR beta sequences accurately predicted the HLA-A and HLA-B alleles for most subjects in the first cohort. In vitro tests confirmed that a few of the cytomegalovirus-associated TCR beta chains recognize cytomegalovirus antigens. Correlated functional status among segregating V segments might be attributable to linkage disequilibrium, but an unknown experimental factor could not be ruled out. This cohort had only TCR beta chains sequenced, and the lack of alpha or paired-chain data limited which features could be detected. Because HLA typing was unavailable for some donors at each locus, only the typed subset was used in association tests. The earlier analysis of 587 of the donors excluded some 15 rarely observed V segments, including chromosome 9 orphons, because counts were too low. A later analysis associated 15,000 or so TCR beta sequences with specific HLA alleles at a false discovery rate of 0.05. Cytomegalovirus status was reported to be diagnosed by the classifier with high specificity and sensitivity in both the original and validation cohorts. The presence/absence analyses assumed that sequencing depth was roughly uniform across donors, and that assumption may not be true. Because the 87-base-pair reads could not distinguish some IMGT-functional V segments, including TRBV6-2 and TRBV6-3, those segments were excluded. A later analysis reported that several top co-occurrence clusters appeared linked to parvovirus B19, influenza, CMV and Epstein-Barr virus. In a later analysis, HLA-associated TCR beta chains showed more clonal expansion and lower generation probabilities than non-associated chains that were equally common. An association between a missense DCLRE1C variant and V-gene and J-gene trimming of TCR beta chains was found in a later genetic analysis and replicated in an independent cohort. For the cohort, immune exposure information was limited to CMV serostatus. In a later analysis, most CMV-associated TCR beta chains were found to appear HLA-restricted, with HLA associations seemingly driven largely by CMV exposure.

Recombination connected TRBV4-1 to TRBJ2-7; the D gene is unclear. Sequenced sample: PBMCs. The origin of this receptor is a male donor in good health and CMV-seronegative. The nucleotides are TGCGCCAGCAGCCCCTTGAGGTTCGGGTACGAGCAGTACTTC. This codes for CASSPLRFGYEQYF.